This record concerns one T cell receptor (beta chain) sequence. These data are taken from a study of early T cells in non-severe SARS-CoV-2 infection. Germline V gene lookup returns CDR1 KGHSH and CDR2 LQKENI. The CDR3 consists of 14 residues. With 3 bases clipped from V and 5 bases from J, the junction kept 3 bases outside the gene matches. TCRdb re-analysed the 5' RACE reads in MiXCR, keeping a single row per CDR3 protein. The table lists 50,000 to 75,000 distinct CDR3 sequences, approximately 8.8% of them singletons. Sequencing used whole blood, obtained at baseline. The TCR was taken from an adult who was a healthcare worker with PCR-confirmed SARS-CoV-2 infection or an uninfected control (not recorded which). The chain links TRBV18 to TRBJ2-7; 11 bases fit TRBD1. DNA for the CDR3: TGTGCCAGCTCACCCCGGGACAGGGGGAACGAGCAGTACTTC. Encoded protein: CASSPRDRGNEQYF.